A selection of T cell receptor beta chains follows, all from one sample in a study of blood T cells in healthy people across ages. TCRdb called the 5' RACE reads again in MiXCR, with one record for every CDR3 protein. The table has around 990,000 distinct CDR3 sequences, around two fifths seen once; the top ten hold 10% to 15%. Sequences were obtained from blood. These receptors originate from a man younger than 35 in good health. CDR3s include the opening cysteine and the closing phenylalanine or tryptophan. The D gene is left open where the match is weak. Clone size is not always given. Where it is, it says once, few, many or a class for expanded clones.

v_call,clone_size,j_call,d_call,cdr3_nt,cdr3_aa
TRBV3-1,.,TRBJ1-1,.,TGTGCCAGCAGCCAAGGACTCGTCGTATCAAACACTGAAGCTTTCTTT,CASSQGLVVSNTEAFF
TRBV12-3/TRBV12-4,.,TRBJ2-5,TRBD2,TGTGCCAGTCGGGAGGGTTCGTACCAAGAGACCCAGTACTTC,CASREGSYQETQYF
TRBV3-1,.,TRBJ2-1,TRBD2,TGTGCCAGCAGCCCCCTCGGGGGGGCATTACCGCATGAGCAGTTCTTC,CASSPLGGALPHEQFF
TRBV7-9,.,TRBJ2-7,.,TGTGCCAGCAGCCTTTTCATAGGAGGTTCGGTGTCCTACAATGAGCAGTACTTC,CASSLFIGGSVSYNEQYF
TRBV20-1,.,TRBJ1-1,.,TGCAGTCATATTTCGGGGGACACTGAAGCTTTCTTT,CSHISGDTEAFF
TRBV28,.,TRBJ2-3,TRBD2,TGTGCCAGCATTGCGGGGGGGATCACAGATACGCAGTATTTT,CASIAGGITDTQYF
TRBV9,many,TRBJ2-1,TRBD2,TGTGCCAGCAGCGTAGCTAGCGGTTACAATGAGCAGTTCTTC,CASSVASGYNEQFF
TRBV29-1,.,TRBJ2-1,TRBD2,TGCAGCGTTGAAGGTCGGCTAGCGGGGAACTCCTACAATGAGCAGTTCTTC,CSVEGRLAGNSYNEQFF
TRBV12-3/TRBV12-4,.,TRBJ1-2,.,TGTGCCAGCAGTTTAGCGGTCCCACCTAACTATGGCTACACCTTC,CASSLAVPPNYGYTF
TRBV20-1,.,TRBJ2-1,.,TGCAGTGCTAAAACCGGGACCGAGGCTTACAATGAGCAGTTCTTC,CSAKTGTEAYNEQFF
TRBV10-3,few,TRBJ2-2,.,TGTGCCATCACGGATACAAGGAACACCGGGGAGCTGTTTTTT,CAITDTRNTGELFF
TRBV4-1,.,TRBJ2-2,.,TGCGCCAGCAGCCCACGGAAAGAGAACACCGGGGAGCTGTTTTTT,CASSPRKENTGELFF
TRBV6-2/TRBV6-3,.,TRBJ1-5,.,TGTGCCAGCAGTTACCCGGGGACCGCGTATGGGAGTAGCAATCAGCCCCAGCATTTT,CASSYPGTAYGSSNQPQHF
TRBV11-2,few,TRBJ2-1,.,TGTGCCAGCAGCTTAGATCGACGTAGGCCCTACAATGAGCAGTTCTTC,CASSLDRRRPYNEQFF
TRBV10-3,.,TRBJ1-6,TRBD1,TGTGCCACCCGCGGGACAGGGGCGGATTCACCCCTCCACTTT,CATRGTGADSPLHF
TRBV7-9,.,TRBJ1-2,.,TGTGCCAGCAGCCCTGGTAGTATCTCTAACTATGGCTACACCTTC,CASSPGSISNYGYTF
TRBV7-2,few,TRBJ2-5,.,TGTGCCAGCAGCTTAGGAGCAGGTCCCCAAGAGACCCAGTACTTC,CASSLGAGPQETQYF
TRBV7-9,.,TRBJ1-2,.,TGTGCCAGCAGCTTATTCCCCCACTATGGCTACACCTTC,CASSLFPHYGYTF
TRBV20-1,few,TRBJ1-1,.,TGCAGTGCTAGAGACTCCCCGGACAGATACACTGAAGCTTTCTTT,CSARDSPDRYTEAFF
TRBV12-3/TRBV12-4,.,TRBJ1-2,.,TGTGCCAGCAGTTTACTGGTTCGTACGGCATCTTCCTATGGCTACACCTTC,CASSLLVRTASSYGYTF
TRBV28,few,TRBJ2-5,.,TGTGCCAGCAGTTTATACCAGGGCCGGGAGACCCAGTACTTC,CASSLYQGRETQYF
TRBV5-1,.,TRBJ1-6,TRBD1,TGCGCCAGCAGCTGGGACAGGCCCGATCGATCACCCCTCCACTTT,CASSWDRPDRSPLHF
TRBV20-1,many,TRBJ2-1,.,TGCAGTGCTAGAGATCCCCAATACAATGAGCAGTTCTTC,CSARDPQYNEQFF
TRBV7-2,.,TRBJ2-4,.,TGTGCCAGCAGCTTCGAGGCCCAAAACATTCAGTACTTC,CASSFEAQNIQYF